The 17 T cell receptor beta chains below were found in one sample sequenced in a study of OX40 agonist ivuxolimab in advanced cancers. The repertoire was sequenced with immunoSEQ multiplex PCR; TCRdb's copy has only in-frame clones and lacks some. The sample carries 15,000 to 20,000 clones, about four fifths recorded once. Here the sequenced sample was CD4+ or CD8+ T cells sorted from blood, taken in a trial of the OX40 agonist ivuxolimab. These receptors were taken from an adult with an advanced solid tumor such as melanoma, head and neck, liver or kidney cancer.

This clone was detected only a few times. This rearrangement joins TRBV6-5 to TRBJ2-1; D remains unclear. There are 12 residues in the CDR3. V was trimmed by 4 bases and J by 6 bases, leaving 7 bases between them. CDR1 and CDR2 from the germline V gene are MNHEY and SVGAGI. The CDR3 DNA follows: TGTGCCAGCAGTTGGTTGGGCAATGAGCAGTTCTTC. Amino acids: CASSWLGNEQFF.

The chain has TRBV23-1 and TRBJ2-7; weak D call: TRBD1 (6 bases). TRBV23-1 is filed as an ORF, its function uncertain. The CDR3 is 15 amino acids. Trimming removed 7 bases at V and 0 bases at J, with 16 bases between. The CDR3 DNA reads TGCGCCAGCACCGCCCGAGGGACATTCTCCTACGAGCAGTACTTC. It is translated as CASTARGTFSYEQYF.

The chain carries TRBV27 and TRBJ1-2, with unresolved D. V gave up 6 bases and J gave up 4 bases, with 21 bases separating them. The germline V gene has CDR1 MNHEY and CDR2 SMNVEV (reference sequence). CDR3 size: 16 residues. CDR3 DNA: TGTGCCAGCAGCCCGCTCCTAGTGGATTCCCTCTATGGCTACACCTTC. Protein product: CASSPLLVDSLYGYTF.

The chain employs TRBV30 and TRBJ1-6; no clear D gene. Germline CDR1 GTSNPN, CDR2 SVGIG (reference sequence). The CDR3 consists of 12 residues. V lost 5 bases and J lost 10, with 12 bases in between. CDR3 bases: TGTGCCTGGGTGGGAGACGAATCACCCCTCCACTTT. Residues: CAWVGDESPLHF.

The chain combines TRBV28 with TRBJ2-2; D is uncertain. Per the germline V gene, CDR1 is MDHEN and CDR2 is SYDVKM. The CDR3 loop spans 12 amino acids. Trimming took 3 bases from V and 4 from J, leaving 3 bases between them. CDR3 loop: CASSFTTGELFF. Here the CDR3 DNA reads TGTGCCAGCAGTTTCACCACCGGGGAGCTGTTTTTT.

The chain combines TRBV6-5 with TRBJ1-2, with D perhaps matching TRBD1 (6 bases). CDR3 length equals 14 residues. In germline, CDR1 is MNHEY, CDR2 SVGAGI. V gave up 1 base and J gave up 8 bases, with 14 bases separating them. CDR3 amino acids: CASSYYRDGRGYTF. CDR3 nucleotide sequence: TGTGCCAGCAGTTACTACAGGGACGGTCGCGGCTACACCTTC.

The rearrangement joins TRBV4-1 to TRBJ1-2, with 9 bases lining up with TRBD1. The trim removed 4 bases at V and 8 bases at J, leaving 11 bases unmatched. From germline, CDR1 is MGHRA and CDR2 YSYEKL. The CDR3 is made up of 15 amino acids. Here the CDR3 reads CASSPSGTGRIGYTF. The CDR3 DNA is TGCGCCAGCAGCCCATCCGGGACAGGGAGAATCGGCTACACCTTC.

CDR3 coding DNA: TGTGCCAGCACCCTTACCGGGGAGCTGTTTTTT. Its translation is CASTLTGELFF. The rearrangement joins TRBV4-2 to TRBJ2-2; no definite D call. The CDR3 length is 11 residues. The germline CDR1 and CDR2 sequences are LGHNA and YNFKEQ. The ends were cut back, 7 bases at V and 5 bases at J, with 5 bases in the middle.

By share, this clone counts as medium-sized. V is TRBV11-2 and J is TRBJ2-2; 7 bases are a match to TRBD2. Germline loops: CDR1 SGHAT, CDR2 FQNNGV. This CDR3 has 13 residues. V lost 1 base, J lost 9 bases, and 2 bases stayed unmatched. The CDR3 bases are TGTGCCAGCAGCTTAGCGGGAGGCTGGGAGCTGTTTTTT. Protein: CASSLAGGWELFF.

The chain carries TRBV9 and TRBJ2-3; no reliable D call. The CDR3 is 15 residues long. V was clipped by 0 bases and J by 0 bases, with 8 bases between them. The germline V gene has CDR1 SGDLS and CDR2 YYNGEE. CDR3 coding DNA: TGTGCCAGCAGCGTAGCGACGACTAGCACAGATACGCAGTATTTT. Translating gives CASSVATTSTDTQYF.

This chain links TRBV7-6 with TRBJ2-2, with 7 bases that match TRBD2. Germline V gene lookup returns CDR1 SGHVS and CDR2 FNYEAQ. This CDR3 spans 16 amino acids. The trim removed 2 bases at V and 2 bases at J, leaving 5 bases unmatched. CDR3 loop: CASSLYLAENTGELFF. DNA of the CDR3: TGTGCCAGCAGCTTATACCTAGCGGAAAACACCGGGGAGCTGTTTTTT.

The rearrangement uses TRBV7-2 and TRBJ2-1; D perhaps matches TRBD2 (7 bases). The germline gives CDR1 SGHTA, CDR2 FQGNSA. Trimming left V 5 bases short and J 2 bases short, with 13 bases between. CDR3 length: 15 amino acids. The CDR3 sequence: CASSQGGGPYNEQFF. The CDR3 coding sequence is TGTGCCAGCAGCCAAGGGGGAGGGCCCTACAATGAGCAGTTCTTC.

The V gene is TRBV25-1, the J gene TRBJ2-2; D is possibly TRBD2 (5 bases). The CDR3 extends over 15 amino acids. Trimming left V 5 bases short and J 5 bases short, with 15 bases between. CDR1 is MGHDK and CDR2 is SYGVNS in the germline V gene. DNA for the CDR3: TGTGCCAGCAGTCAAGGAAGGAGGCGGACCGGGGAGCTGTTTTTT. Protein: CASSQGRRRTGELFF.

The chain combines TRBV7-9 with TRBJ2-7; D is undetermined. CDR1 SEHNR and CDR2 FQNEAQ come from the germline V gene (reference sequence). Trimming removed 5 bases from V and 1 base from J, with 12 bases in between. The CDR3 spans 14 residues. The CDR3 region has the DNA TGTGCCAGCAGCCCGGTGGGCGGATCCTACGAGCAGTACTTC. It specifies CASSPVGGSYEQYF.

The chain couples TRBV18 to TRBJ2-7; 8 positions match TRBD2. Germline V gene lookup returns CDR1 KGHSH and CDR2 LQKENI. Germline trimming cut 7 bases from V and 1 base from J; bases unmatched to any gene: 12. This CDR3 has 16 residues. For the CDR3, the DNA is TGTGCCAGCTTGATATCTGCGGCTAGCGGGTCCTACGAGCAGTACTTC. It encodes CASLISAASGSYEQYF.

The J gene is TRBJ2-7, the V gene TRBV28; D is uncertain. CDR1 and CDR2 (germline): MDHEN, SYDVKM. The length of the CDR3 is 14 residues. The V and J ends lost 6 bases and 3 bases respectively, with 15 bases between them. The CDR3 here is CASSPTATGYEQYF. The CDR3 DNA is TGTGCCAGCAGCCCCACAGCCACCGGCTACGAGCAGTACTTC.

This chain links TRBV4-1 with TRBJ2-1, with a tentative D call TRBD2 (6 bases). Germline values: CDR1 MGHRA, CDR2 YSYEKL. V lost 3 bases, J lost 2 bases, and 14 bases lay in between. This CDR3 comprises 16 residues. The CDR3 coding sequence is TGCGCCAGCAGCCACCCCGGGTGGGAGGCCTACAATGAGCAGTTCTTC. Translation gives CASSHPGWEAYNEQFF.